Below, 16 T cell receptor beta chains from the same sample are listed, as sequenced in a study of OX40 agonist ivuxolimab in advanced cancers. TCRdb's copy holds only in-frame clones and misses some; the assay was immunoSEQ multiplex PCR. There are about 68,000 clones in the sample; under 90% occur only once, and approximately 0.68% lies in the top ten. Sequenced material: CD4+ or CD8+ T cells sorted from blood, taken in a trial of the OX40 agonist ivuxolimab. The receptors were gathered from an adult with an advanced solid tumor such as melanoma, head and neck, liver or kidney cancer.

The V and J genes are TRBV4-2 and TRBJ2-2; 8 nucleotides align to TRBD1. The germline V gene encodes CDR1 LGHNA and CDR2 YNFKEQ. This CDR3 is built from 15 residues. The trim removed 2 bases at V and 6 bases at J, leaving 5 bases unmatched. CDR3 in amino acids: CASSQYRGAPGELFF. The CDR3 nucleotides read TGTGCCAGCAGCCAATACAGGGGGGCTCCCGGGGAGCTGTTTTTT.

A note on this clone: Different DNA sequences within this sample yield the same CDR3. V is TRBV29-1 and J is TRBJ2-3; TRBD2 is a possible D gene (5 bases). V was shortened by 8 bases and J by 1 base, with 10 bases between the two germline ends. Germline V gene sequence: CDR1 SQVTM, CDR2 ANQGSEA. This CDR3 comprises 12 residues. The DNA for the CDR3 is TGCAGCTACGGAGGTGGCACAGATACGCAGTATTTT. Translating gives CSYGGGTDTQYF.

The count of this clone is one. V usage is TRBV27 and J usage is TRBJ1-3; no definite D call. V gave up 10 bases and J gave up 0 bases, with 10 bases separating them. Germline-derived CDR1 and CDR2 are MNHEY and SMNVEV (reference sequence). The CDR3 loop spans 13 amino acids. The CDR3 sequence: CANGLNSGNTIYF. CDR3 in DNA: TGTGCCAACGGCCTGAACTCTGGAAACACCATATATTTT.

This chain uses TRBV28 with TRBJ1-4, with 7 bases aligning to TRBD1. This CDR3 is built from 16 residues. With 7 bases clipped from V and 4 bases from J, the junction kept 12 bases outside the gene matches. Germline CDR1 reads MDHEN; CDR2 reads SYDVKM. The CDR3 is CASTIGQAIGNEKLFF. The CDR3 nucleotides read TGTGCCAGCACCATCGGACAGGCGATAGGTAATGAAAAACTGTTTTTT. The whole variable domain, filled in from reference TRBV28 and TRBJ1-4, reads DVKVTQSSRYLVKRTGEKVFLECVQDMDHENMFWYRQDPGLGLRLIYFSYDVKMKEKGDIPEGYSVSREKKERFSLILESASTNQTSMYLCASTIGQAIGNEKLFFGSGTQLSVL.

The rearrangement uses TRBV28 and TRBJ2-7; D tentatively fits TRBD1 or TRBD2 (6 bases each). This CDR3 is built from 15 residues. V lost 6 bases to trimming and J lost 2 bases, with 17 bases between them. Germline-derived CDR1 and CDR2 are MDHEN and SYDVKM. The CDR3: CASRGGQWNPYEQYF. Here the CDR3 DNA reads TGTGCCAGCAGGGGAGGACAGTGGAACCCCTACGAGCAGTACTTC.

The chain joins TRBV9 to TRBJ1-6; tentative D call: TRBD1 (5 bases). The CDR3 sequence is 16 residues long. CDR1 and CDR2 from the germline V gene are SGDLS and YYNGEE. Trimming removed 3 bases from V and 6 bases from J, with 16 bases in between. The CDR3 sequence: CASSDLRVGLNSPLHF. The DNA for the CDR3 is TGTGCCAGCAGCGACCTCAGGGTAGGACTTAATTCACCCCTCCACTTT.

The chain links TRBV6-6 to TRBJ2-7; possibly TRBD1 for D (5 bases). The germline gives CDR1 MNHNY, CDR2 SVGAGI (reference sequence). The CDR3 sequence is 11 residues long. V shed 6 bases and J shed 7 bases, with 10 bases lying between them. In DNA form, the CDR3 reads TGTGCCAGCAGCGACAGACGGGAGCAGTACTTC. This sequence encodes CASSDRREQYF.

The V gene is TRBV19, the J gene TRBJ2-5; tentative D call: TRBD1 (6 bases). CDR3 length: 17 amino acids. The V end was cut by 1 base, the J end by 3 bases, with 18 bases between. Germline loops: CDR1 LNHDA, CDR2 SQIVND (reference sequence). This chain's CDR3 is CASSIGNQGMGKETQYF. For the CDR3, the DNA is TGTGCCAGTAGTATAGGAAATCAGGGGATGGGAAAAGAGACCCAGTACTTC.

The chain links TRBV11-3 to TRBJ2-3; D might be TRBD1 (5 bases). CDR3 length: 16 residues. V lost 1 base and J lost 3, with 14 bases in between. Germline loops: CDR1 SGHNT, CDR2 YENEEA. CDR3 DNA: TGTGCCAGCAGCTTAGGGGGCAGTATGGGAACAGATACGCAGTATTTT. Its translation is CASSLGGSMGTDTQYF.

The CDR3 is CASRDSGLVTEAFF. In nucleotides, the CDR3 is TGTGCCAGTCGGGACTCCGGGCTTGTCACTGAAGCTTTCTTT. The chain uses TRBV19 and TRBJ1-1; weak D call: TRBD1 (5 bases). The V end was cut by 8 bases, the J end by 4 bases, with 17 bases between. This CDR3 is 14 amino acids long. CDR1 and CDR2 from the germline V gene are LNHDA and SQIVND (reference sequence). Using reference TRBV19 and TRBJ1-1 for the parts outside the CDR3, the full variable domain is DGGITQSPKYLFRKEGQNVTLSCEQNLNHDAMYWYRQDPGQGLRLIYYSQIVNDFQKGDIAEGYSVSREKKESFPLTVTSAQKNPTAFYLCASRDSGLVTEAFFGQGTRLTVV.

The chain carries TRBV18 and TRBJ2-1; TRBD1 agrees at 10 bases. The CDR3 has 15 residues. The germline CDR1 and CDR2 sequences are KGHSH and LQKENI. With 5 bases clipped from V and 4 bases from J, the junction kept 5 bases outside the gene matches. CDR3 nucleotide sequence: TGTGCCAGCTCAGAGGGACAGGGGATATACAATGAGCAGTTCTTC. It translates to CASSEGQGIYNEQFF.

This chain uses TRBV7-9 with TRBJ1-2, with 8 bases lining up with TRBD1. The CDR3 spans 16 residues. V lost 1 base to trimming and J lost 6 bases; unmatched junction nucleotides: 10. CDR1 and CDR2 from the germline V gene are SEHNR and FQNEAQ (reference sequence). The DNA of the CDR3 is TGTGCCAGCAGCTTAGGTCAGGGGGCGATCGGCAATGGCTACACCTTC. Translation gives CASSLGQGAIGNGYTF.

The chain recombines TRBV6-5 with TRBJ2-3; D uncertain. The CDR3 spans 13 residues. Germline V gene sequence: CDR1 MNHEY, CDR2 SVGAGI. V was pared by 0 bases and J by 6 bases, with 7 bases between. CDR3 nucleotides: TGTGCCAGCAGTTACTCCATGGCGGATACGCAGTATTTT. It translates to CASSYSMADTQYF.

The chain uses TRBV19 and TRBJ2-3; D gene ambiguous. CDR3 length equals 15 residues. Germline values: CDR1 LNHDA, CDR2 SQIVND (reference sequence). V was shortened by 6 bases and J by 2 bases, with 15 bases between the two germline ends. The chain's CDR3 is CASSPGGVITDTQYF. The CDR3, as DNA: TGTGCCAGTAGCCCCGGTGGGGTGATCACAGATACGCAGTATTTT.

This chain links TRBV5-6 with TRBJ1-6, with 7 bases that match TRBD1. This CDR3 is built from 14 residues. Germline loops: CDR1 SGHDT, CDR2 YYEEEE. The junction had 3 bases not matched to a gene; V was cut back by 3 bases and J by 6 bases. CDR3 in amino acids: CASSSDRVNSPLHF. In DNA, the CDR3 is TGTGCCAGCAGCTCAGACAGGGTTAATTCACCCCTCCACTTT.

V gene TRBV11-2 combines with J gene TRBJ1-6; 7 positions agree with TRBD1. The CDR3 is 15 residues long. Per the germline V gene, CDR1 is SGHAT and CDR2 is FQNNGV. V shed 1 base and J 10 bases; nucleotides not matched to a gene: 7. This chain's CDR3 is CASSLVRGGGSPLHF. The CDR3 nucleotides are TGTGCCAGCAGCTTAGTCCGAGGGGGCGGATCACCCCTCCACTTT.